This T cell receptor (beta chain) was recovered during a study of blood T cell repertoires in COVID-19. For the study at large: Spain, Italy and the United States supplied samples that represented acute and convalescent COVID-19. Nucleic acid was either cDNA or gDNA, and it came from T cells, B-cell-depleted T cells, or PBMCs.

How the authors handled the data: Amplifying reference gene primers gave estimates of nucleated cell counts. Profiling relied on immunoSEQ multiplex PCR, and the TCRdb table lists in-frame clones only, not all of them. V and J calls plus clone size are reproduced from that table; the DNA served to infer D and trimming. The sample has 350,000 to 400,000 clones; 70% to 90% are singletons. Germline-derived CDR1 and CDR2 are SGHDT and YYEEEE. The J segment lost 7 bases and the V segment lost 7 bases, leaving 7 bases of the junction unmatched. The CDR3 totals 13 residues. Seattle patients were enrolled while actively infected and followed longitudinally.

This receptor was taken from a woman aged 60 to 75 with COVID-19, enrolled during active disease. The sequenced sample consisted of peripheral blood. The rearrangement links TRBV5-6 to TRBJ2-1; TRBD2 aligns across 8 bases. CDR3 sequence: CASLHRGGNEQFF. The CDR3 DNA reads as TGTGCCAGCCTTCATCGGGGGGGAAATGAGCAGTTCTTC.